This T cell receptor beta chain emerged from a study of OX40 agonist ivuxolimab in advanced cancers. This CDR3 is 11 amino acids long. CDR1 and CDR2 from the germline V gene are SGHDT and YYEEEE. Trimming took off 5 bases at V and 3 bases at J, with 6 bases between the two ends. Clones were read by immunoSEQ multiplex PCR, and TCRdb kept only the in-frame ones, dropping some. Among more than 70,000 clones listed, about 90% were seen once. This chain links TRBV5-6 with TRBJ2-7; D is undetermined. Sequenced here: CD4+ or CD8+ T cells sorted from blood, sampled in a trial of the OX40 agonist ivuxolimab. The sequence derives from an adult with an advanced solid tumor such as melanoma, head and neck, liver or kidney cancer. The CDR3 sequence is CASSTLYEQYF. Written as DNA, the CDR3 is TGTGCCAGCAGTACACTCTACGAGCAGTACTTC. The complete variable domain, with remaining parts taken from reference TRBV5-6 and TRBJ2-7, reads DAGVTQSPTHLIKTRGQQVTLRCSPKSGHDTVSWYQQALGQGPQFIFQYYEEEERQRGNFPDRFSGHQFPNYSSELNVNALLLGDSALYLCASSTLYEQYFGPGTRLTVT.